This TCR beta chain was found in a study of T cell repertoires and Cas9 in healthy adults. Clones were sequenced by immunoSEQ multiplex PCR, and TCRdb holds only the in-frame ones, with some missing. The top ten hold under 2% of the sample, which has fewer than 25,000 clones, about 90% seen once. Germline CDR1 and CDR2: SGDLS and YYNGEE. Trimming took 4 bases from V and 4 from J; bases not matched to a gene: 9. The CDR3 totals 15 residues. Material: CD4+ effector T cells (CD127+, CD25-, CD137-, CD154-) from PBMCs; culture status not recorded. This TCR came from a human donor in good health. The rearrangement joins TRBV9 to TRBJ2-3; 7 bases map to TRBD2. CDR3 in DNA: TGTGCCAGCAGCCCTCAGGCTCTAGCGGCAGATACGCAGTATTTT. Encoded protein: CASSPQALAADTQYF.